This record concerns one T cell receptor beta chain sequence. This record comes from a study of PD-1 blockade in classical Hodgkin lymphoma. Time point given: cycle 4 day 1 (C4D1), after about 6 weeks of nivolumab. All patients experienced relapse after autologous stem cell transplantation, and brentuximab vedotin exposure was variable. The germline CDR1 and CDR2 sequences are SGDLS and YYNGEE. The CDR3 covers 14 residues. V was clipped by 3 bases and J by 1 base, with 8 bases between them. Clones were sequenced by immunoSEQ multiplex PCR, and TCRdb holds only the in-frame ones, with some missing. The profile shows 25,000 to 35,000 clones, roughly 76% of them singletons.

Sequencing was performed on peripheral blood mononuclear cells (PBMCs), taken before the fourth cycle of nivolumab. This clonotype was obtained from a human donor with classical Hodgkin lymphoma. The chain has TRBV9 and TRBJ2-1; D unresolved. The CDR3 loop reads CASSEAVSYNEQFF. For the CDR3, the DNA is TGTGCCAGCAGCGAGGCGGTTTCCTACAATGAGCAGTTCTTC.